The T cell receptor beta chain described here comes from a study of glioma-infiltrating T cells. General study results and limits: CDR3 overlap between tissue and blood was very small. Non-neoplastic patients had below-expected tissue-blood divergence, while all gliomas exceeded expectation.

As concerns this clonotype: Its specificity is unknown.

Amplification of TCR alpha and beta CDR3 regions from RNA used iRepertoire nested multiplex PCR. Tissue mRNA or PBMC total RNA, about 85-400 ng, went into one-step reverse transcription and amplification. MiXCR was run by TCRdb on the multiplex PCR reads, yielding one entry per CDR3 protein. Of about 190,000 distinct CDR3 sequences detected, over 30% appear once; the ten largest clones hold around 20%. V was pared by 3 bases and J by 1 base, with 16 bases between. The CDR3 has 17 residues. CDR1 is ENHRY and CDR2 is SYGVKD in the germline V gene. Material: glioma tissue, nonneoplastic brain tissue, or PBMCs (not recorded which). This chain connects TRBV10-3 to TRBJ2-1; D may be TRBD1 (6 bases). The sequence was collected from a human donor with low-grade glioma or glioblastoma, undergoing nonglioma brain surgery, or in good health (not recorded which). The DNA of the CDR3 is TGTGCCATCAGTGATGGGGGCGAGAAAAGGTCCTACAATGAGCAGTTCTTC. Its translation is CAISDGGEKRSYNEQFF.